This T cell receptor (beta chain) comes out of a study of shared clonotypes between healthy human individuals. V dropped 5 bases and J dropped 0 bases, with 11 bases sitting between them. The germline gives CDR1 SGHTA, CDR2 FQGTGA. This CDR3 has 15 amino acids. To note about this clone: The sample holds other DNA sequences that translate to the same CDR3.

The repertoire was sequenced with immunoSEQ multiplex PCR; TCRdb's copy has only in-frame clones and lacks some. The sample shows approximately 720,000 clones, just over 90% of them seen only once. Only CD45RO-negative cells positively selected for CCR7 counted as naive CD8 cells, so terminally differentiated effector memory CD45RA+ cells were excluded. J is TRBJ2-1 and V is TRBV7-3, with D perhaps TRBD2 (6 bases). Sequencing was performed on naive CD8+ T cells sorted from blood. The clonotype comes from a man aged 25 to 40 in good health. The chain's CDR3 is CASSDSGSSYNEQFF. The CDR3 DNA sequence: TGTGCCAGCAGCGATAGCGGAAGCTCCTACAATGAGCAGTTCTTC.